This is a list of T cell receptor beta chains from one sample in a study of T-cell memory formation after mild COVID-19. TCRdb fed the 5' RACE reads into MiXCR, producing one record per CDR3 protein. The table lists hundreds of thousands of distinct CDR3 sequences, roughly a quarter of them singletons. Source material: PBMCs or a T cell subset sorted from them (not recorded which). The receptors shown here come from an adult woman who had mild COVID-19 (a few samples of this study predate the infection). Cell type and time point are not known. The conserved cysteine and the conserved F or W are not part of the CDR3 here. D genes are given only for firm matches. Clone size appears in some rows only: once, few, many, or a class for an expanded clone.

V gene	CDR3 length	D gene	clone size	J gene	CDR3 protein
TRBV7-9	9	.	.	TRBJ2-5	ASRQWETQY
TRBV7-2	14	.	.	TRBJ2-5	ASSLGYSSHWETQY
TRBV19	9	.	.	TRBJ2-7	ATQGTYEQY
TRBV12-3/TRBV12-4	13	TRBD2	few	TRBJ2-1	ASSARTSGVNEQF
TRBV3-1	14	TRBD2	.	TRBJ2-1	ASAGLAGVSYNEQF
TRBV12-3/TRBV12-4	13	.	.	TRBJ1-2	ASSLAAEGAGGYT
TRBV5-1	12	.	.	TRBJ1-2	ASSFGGRADGYT
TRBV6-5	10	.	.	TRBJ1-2	ASGSGYYGYT
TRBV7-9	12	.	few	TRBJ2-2	ASQVWESSGELF
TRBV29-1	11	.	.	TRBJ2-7	SAESDHSYEQY
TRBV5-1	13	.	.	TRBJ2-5	ASTHGSQAQETQY
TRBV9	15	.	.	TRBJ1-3	ASSTPSRGYSGNTIY
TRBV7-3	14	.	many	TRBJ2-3	ASSIQGRTDTDTQY
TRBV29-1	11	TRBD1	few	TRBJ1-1	SAGQGESTEAF
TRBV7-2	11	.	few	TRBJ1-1	ASSLGLTTEAF
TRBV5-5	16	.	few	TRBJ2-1	ASSLTGTGAGSYNEQF
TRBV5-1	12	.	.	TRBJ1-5	ASSLDSGRQPQH
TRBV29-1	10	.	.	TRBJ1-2	SVDAGYYGYT